This record looks at one T cell receptor (beta chain) sequence and its context. This sample was taken from a study of blood T cell repertoires in COVID-19. Overall study: Sources were T cells, B-cell-depleted T cells, or PBMCs; the material itself was cDNA or gDNA.

The CDR3 is 15 residues long. The V gene lost 6 bases and the J gene lost 0 bases, with 13 bases spanning the gap. CDR1 SGHRS and CDR2 YFSETQ come from the germline V gene. The protocol was immunoSEQ multiplex PCR, while the TCRdb copy is restricted to in-frame clones and leaves out a portion. The sample carries tens of thousands of clones, approximately 86% recorded once. V usage is TRBV5-1 and J usage is TRBJ2-1; D remains ambiguous. The sample taken for sequencing was peripheral blood. The sequence came from a human donor in a cohort sampled during active COVID-19. CDR3 bases: TGCGCCAGCATTTCCGGGTATAGCTCCTACAATGAGCAGTTCTTC. Residues: CASISGYSSYNEQFF.